The 9 T cell receptor beta chains presented below share a single source sample, sequenced in a study of blood T cells in healthy people across ages. Primers used in a second PCR of roughly 6 to 11 cycles were a sample-barcoded 5' primer and a J-beta primer mix. MiXCR, applied by TCRdb to the 5' RACE reads, yields one record per CDR3 protein. This sample yields more than 600,000 distinct CDR3 sequences, of which more than 20% are seen a single time; 9.4% belongs to the top ten. This sample was shared with a second study, whose subject was T cells of mothers and their children.

The source material was blood. The receptor set was obtained from a boy aged 5-17 years in good health.

V is TRBV11-2 and J is TRBJ1-6; TRBD1 matches at 7 bases. The V segment lost 5 bases and the J segment 8 bases; nucleotides outside the gene matches: 6. Germline CDR1 SGHAT, CDR2 FQNNGV. The CDR3 runs to 14 residues. CDR3 DNA: TGTGCCAGCAGCACGACAGGGTATTATTCACCCCTCCACTTT. Translation gives CASSTTGYYSPLHF.

This rearrangement joins TRBV7-2 to TRBJ1-5; 12 bases line up with TRBD1. Germline V gene lookup returns CDR1 SGHTA and CDR2 FQGNSA. The CDR3 has 15 residues. J was trimmed by 6 bases and V by 3 bases; bases with no gene match: 3. The chain's CDR3 is CASSFRDRGRQPQHF. The CDR3 coding sequence is TGTGCCAGCAGCTTCCGGGACAGGGGGCGTCAGCCCCAGCATTTT.

The J gene is TRBJ2-2, the V gene TRBV12-3 or TRBV12-4; D is possibly TRBD2 (6 bases). The CDR3 covers 15 residues. Trimming stripped 7 bases from V and 4 bases from J, with 16 bases between. The CDR3 nucleotides are TGTGCCAGCACAACGGGAGTTGGTCCCACCGGGGAGCTGTTTTTT. Translating it yields CASTTGVGPTGELFF.

This clonotype was counted a few times. V gene TRBV12-3 or TRBV12-4 combines with J gene TRBJ2-1; the D gene is possibly TRBD1 (5 bases). The CDR3 length is 15 residues. Deletions cut 4 bases from V and 2 bases from J, with 12 bases between. The CDR3 sequence is CASSWAGNTYNEQFF. The CDR3 nucleotides are TGTGCCAGCAGTTGGGCAGGGAATACCTACAATGAGCAGTTCTTC.

J is TRBJ2-3 and V is TRBV5-1, with D perhaps being TRBD1 or TRBD2 (5 bases each). Germline values: CDR1 SGHRS, CDR2 YFSETQ. V was clipped by 4 bases and J by 1 base, with 10 bases between them. CDR3 length equals 14 residues. The CDR3 is CASSAWDRTDTQYF. The CDR3 nucleotides read TGCGCCAGCAGCGCCTGGGACCGCACAGATACGCAGTATTTT.

In its sample, this clonotype was seen a few times. The CDR3 DNA reads as TGTGCCAGCAGCATCACGACAGGGGGGGGTTCACCCCTCCACTTT. Its protein is CASSITTGGGSPLHF. V gene TRBV7-8 combines with J gene TRBJ1-6; 9 bases fit TRBD1. Trimming cost V 5 bases and J 9 bases; bases outside gene matches: 8. The CDR3 contains 15 residues. Germline CDR1 is SGHVS and CDR2 is FQNEAQ.

The genes are TRBV29-1 and TRBJ2-5; D is perhaps TRBD1 or TRBD2 (6 bases each). This CDR3 comprises 13 residues. The V end was cut by 6 bases, the J end by 5 bases, with 16 bases between. The V gene's germline CDR1 is SQVTM and CDR2 ANQGSEA. CDR3 sequence: CSVFRGQGETQYF. As DNA, the CDR3 is TGCAGCGTATTCCGGGGGCAAGGGGAGACCCAGTACTTC. The full variable domain, rest sourced from reference TRBV29-1 and TRBJ2-5, is SAVISQKPSRDICQRGTSLTIQCQVDSQVTMMFWYRQQPGQSLTLIATANQGSEATYESGFVIDKFPISRPNLTFSTLTVSNMSPEDSSIYLCSVFRGQGETQYFGPGTRLLVL.

This clonotype was seen more than once but under ten times. The chain couples TRBV4-1 to TRBJ2-2; D perhaps matches TRBD1 (5 bases). This CDR3 is built from 15 residues. From germline, CDR1 is MGHRA and CDR2 YSYEKL. The V end lost 1 base, the J end lost 6 bases, and 12 bases lay between the germline ends. The CDR3 here is CASSQGVQDPGELFF. CDR3 in DNA: TGCGCCAGCAGCCAAGGGGTACAGGATCCCGGGGAGCTGTTTTTT.

The gene calls are TRBV19 and TRBJ2-5; D might be TRBD2 (7 bases). Between the trimmed V and J ends, which lost 0 bases and 2 bases, there was a span of 16 bases. Germline V gene sequence: CDR1 LNHDA, CDR2 SQIVND (reference sequence). The CDR3 sequence is 17 residues long. CDR3 residues: CASSIDFWRGQQETQYF. The CDR3 bases are TGTGCCAGTAGTATAGATTTTTGGCGGGGGCAACAAGAGACCCAGTACTTC.